This T cell receptor (beta chain) was documented in a study of cytomegalovirus exposure and HLA in healthy donors. About the research overall: When roughly 420 donors were genotyped, approximately 80% of them were found to fall in the Caucasian-associated ancestry cluster. Study-wide results and caveats: A few of the chains that were CMV-associated were confirmed in vitro to be specific for CMV antigens. Later analysis identified 16,951 TCR beta sequences associated with HLA alleles, using a false discovery rate threshold of 0.05.

CDR1 and CDR2 from the germline V gene are SGDLS and YYNGEE. Deletions cut 1 base from V and 1 base from J, with 12 bases between. The CDR3 loop spans 16 amino acids. This PCR relied on a set of 60 Vbeta primers and 13 Jbeta primers. The repertoire was sequenced with immunoSEQ multiplex PCR; TCRdb's copy has only in-frame clones and lacks some. The table has 120,000 to 150,000 clones, under 80% seen once. Concerning this clone itself: The target antigen is unknown.

The sequence derives from a woman aged 45 to 65 in good health and CMV-seropositive. This rearrangement joins TRBV9 to TRBJ2-1, with D maybe TRBD1 (5 bases). Material: PBMCs. CDR3: CASSVRFDSSYNEQFF. DNA for the CDR3: TGTGCCAGCAGCGTACGGTTCGACAGTTCCTACAATGAGCAGTTCTTC.